The clone carrying this T cell receptor beta chain was seen only a few times. The J segment lost 9 bases and the V segment lost 3 bases, leaving 10 bases of the junction unmatched. Germline-derived CDR1 and CDR2 are SNHLY and FYNNEI. The CDR3 sequence is 15 residues long. This specimen comes from a study of blood T cell repertoires in COVID-19. Study-wide context: COVID-19 samples from acute and convalescent phases originated in the United States, Italy and Spain. In each case, the material was cDNA or gDNA derived from T cells, B-cell-depleted T cells, or PBMCs.

Per the authors' pipeline: It was from reference gene primer amplification that nucleated cell counts were estimated. This table comes from immunoSEQ multiplex PCR, and its TCRdb copy is limited to in-frame clones, with some not included. That table is the source of V, J and clone size, and D and trimming were worked out from the DNA. The sample has 250,000 to 300,000 clones; around 79% are singletons. This chain links TRBV2 with TRBJ2-1; TRBD2 matches 8 bases. This sequence originates from a woman aged 80 or older with acute or convalescent COVID-19. Material for sequencing was peripheral blood. This CDR3 reads CASSDGLAGITEQFF. CDR3 DNA: TGTGCCAGCAGTGACGGATTAGCGGGGATCACTGAGCAGTTCTTC.